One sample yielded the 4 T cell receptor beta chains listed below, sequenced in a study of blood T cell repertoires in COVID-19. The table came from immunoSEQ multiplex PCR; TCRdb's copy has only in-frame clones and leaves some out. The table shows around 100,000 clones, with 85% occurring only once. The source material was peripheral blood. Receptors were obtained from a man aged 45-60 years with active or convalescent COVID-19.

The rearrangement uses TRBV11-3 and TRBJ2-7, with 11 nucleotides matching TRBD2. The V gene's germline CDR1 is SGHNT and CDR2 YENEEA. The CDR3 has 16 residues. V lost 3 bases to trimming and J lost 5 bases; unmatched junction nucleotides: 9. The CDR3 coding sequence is TGTGCCAGCAGCTTCTCAGGGACTAGCGGATCCCACGAGCAGTACTTC. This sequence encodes CASSFSGTSGSHEQYF.

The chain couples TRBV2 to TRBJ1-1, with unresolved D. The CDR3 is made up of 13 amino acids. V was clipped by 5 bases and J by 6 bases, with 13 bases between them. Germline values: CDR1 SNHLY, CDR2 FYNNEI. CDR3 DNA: TGTGCCAGCAGTCAGTCGGGAAACTCTGAAGCTTTCTTT. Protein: CASSQSGNSEAFF.

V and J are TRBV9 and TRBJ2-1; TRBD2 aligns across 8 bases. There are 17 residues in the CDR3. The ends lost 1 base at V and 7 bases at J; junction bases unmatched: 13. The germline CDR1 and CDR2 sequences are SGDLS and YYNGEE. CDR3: CASSVQAGGSGKNEQFF. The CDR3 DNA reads TGTGCCAGCAGCGTACAAGCAGGTGGTAGCGGGAAAAATGAGCAGTTCTTC.

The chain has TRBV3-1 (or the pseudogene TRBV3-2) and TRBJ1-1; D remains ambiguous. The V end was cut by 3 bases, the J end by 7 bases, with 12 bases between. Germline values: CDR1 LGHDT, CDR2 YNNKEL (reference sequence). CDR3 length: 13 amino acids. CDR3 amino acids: CASSHLAAGEAFF. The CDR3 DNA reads TGTGCCAGCAGCCACCTAGCCGCAGGTGAAGCTTTCTTT.